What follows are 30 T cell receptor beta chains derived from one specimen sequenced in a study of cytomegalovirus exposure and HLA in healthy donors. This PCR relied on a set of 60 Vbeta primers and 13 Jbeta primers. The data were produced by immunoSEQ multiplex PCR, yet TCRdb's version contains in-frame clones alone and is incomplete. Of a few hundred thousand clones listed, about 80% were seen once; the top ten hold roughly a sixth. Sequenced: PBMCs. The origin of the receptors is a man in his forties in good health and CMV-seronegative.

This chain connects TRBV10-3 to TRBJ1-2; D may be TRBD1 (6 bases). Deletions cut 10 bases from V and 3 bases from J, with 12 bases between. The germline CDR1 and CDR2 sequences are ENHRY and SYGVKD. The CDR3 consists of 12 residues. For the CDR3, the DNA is TGTGCCACCCGGGACATCGACTATGGCTACACCTTC. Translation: CATRDIDYGYTF.

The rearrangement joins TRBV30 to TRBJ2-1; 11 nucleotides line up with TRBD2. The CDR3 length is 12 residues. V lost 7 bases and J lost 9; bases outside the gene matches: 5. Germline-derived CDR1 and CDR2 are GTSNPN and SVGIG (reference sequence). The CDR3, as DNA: TGTGCCTCCCGGACTAGCGGGTTTGAGCAGTTCTTC. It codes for CASRTSGFEQFF.

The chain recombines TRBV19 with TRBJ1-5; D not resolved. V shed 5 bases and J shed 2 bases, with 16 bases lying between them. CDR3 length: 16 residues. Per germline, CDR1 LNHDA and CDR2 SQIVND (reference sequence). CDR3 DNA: TGTGCCAGTAGTGCCCGACTAAGCACGGGCAATCAGCCCCAGCATTTT. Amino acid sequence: CASSARLSTGNQPQHF.

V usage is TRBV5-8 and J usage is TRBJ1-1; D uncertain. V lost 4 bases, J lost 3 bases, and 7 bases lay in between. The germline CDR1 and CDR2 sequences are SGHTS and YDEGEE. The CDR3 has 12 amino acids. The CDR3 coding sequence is TGTGCCAGCAGCCCCGGAGACACTGAAGCTTTCTTT. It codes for CASSPGDTEAFF.

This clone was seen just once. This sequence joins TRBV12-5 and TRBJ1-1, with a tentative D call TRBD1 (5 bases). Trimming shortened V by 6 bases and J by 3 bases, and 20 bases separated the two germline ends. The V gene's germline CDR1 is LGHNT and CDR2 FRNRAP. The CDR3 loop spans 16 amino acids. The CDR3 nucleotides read TGTGCTAGTGGGAACGACCGACAGCTTTACTACACTGAAGCTTTCTTT. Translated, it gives CASGNDRQLYYTEAFF.

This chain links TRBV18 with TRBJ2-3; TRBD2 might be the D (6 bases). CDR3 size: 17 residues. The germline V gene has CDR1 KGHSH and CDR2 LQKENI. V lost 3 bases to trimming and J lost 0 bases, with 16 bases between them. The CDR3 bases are TGTGCCAGCTCACCGATGAGGCTAGCGACTAGCACAGATACGCAGTATTTT. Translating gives CASSPMRLATSTDTQYF. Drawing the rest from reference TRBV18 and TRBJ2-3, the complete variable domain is NAGVMQNPRHLVRRRGQEARLRCSPMKGHSHVYWYRQLPEEGLKFMVYLQKENIIDESGMPKERFSAEFPKEGPSILRIQQVVRGDSAAYFCASSPMRLATSTDTQYFGPGTRLTVL.

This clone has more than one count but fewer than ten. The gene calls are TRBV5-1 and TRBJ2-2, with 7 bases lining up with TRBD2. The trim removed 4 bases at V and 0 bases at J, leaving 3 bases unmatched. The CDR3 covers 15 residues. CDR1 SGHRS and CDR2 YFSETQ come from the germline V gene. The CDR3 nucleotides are TGCGCCAGCAGCCTCGGGACTACGAACACCGGGGAGCTGTTTTTT. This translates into CASSLGTTNTGELFF. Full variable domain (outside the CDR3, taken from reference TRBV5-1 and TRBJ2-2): KAGVTQTPRYLIKTRGQQVTLSCSPISGHRSVSWYQQTPGQGLQFLFEYFSETQRNKGNFPGRFSGRQFSNSRSEMNVSTLELGDSALYLCASSLGTTNTGELFFGEGSRLTVL.

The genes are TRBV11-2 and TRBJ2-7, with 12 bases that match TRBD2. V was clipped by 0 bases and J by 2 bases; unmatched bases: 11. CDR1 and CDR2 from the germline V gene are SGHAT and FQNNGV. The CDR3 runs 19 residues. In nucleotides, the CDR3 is TGTGCCAGCAGCTTAGATAGCTTAAGACTAGCGGGGGAAACCTACGAGCAGTACTTC. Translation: CASSLDSLRLAGETYEQYF.

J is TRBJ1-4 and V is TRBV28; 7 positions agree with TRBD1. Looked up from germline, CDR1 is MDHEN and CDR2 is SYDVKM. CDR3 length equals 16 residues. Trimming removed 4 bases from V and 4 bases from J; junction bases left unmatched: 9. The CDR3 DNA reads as TGTGCCAGCAGTTCACTCACGGGACAGTTTAATGAAAAACTGTTTTTT. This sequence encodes CASSSLTGQFNEKLFF.

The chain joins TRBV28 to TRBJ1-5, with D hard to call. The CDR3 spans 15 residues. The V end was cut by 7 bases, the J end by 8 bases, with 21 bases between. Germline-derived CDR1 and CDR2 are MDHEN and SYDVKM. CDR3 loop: CASMPFSGWREPQHF. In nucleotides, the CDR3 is TGTGCCAGCATGCCCTTTAGTGGTTGGAGGGAGCCCCAGCATTTT.

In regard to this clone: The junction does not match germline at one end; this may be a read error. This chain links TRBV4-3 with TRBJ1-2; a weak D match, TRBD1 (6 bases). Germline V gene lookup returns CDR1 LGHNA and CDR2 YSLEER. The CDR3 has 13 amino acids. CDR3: CASSQDTQGLPGF. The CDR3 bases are TGCGCCAGCAGCCAAGATACCCAGGGGCTTCCTGGCTTC.

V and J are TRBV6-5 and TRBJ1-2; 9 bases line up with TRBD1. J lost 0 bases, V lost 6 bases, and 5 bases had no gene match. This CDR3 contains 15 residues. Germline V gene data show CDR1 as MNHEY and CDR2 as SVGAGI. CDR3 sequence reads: CASSPQGAPNYGYTF. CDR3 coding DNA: TGTGCCAGCAGCCCACAGGGGGCTCCTAACTATGGCTACACCTTC.

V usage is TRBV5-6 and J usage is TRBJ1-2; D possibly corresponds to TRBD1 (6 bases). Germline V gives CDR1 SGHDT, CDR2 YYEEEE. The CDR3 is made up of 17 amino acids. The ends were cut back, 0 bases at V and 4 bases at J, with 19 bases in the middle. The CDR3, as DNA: TGTGCCAGCAGCTTGGGGGGGGCCCGGGGGGCCTCCTATGGCTACACCTTC. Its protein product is CASSLGGARGASYGYTF.

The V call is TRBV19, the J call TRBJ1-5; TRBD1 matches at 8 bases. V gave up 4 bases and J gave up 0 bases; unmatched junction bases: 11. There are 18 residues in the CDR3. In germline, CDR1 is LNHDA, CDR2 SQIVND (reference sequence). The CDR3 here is CASSTLDRAIYSNQPQHF. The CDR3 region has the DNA TGTGCCAGTAGTACCTTGGACAGGGCGATATATAGCAATCAGCCCCAGCATTTT.

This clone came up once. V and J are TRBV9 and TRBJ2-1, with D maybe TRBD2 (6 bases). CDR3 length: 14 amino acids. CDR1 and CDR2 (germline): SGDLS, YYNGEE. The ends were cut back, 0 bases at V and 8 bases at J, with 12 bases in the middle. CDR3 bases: TGTGCCAGCAGCGTAGCGGGGGTGCCCGATGAGCAGTTCTTC. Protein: CASSVAGVPDEQFF. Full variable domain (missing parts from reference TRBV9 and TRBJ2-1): DSGVTQTPKHLITATGQRVTLRCSPRSGDLSVYWYQQSLDQGLQFLIQYYNGEERAKGNILERFSAQQFPDLHSELNLSSLELGDSALYFCASSVAGVPDEQFFGPGTRLTVL.

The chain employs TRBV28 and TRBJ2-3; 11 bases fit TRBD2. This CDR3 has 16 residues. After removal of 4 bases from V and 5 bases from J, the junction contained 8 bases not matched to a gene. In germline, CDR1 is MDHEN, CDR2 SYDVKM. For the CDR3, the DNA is TGTGCCAGCAGTTATTCGACTAGCGGGATAGTAGATACGCAGTATTTT. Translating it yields CASSYSTSGIVDTQYF.

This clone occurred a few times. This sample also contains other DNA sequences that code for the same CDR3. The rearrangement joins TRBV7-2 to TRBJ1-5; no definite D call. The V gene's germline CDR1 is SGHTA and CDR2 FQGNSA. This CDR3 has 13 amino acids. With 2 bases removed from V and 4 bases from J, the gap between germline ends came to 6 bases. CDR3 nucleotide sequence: TGTGCCAGCAGCTTATTCCTGAATCAGCCCCAGCATTTT. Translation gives CASSLFLNQPQHF.

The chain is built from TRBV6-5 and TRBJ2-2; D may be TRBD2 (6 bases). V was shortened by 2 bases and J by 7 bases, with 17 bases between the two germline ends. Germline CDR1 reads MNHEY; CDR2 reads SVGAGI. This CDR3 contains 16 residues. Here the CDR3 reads CASSYDLARANGELFF. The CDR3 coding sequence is TGTGCCAGCAGTTACGACCTAGCGAGAGCCAACGGGGAGCTGTTTTTT.

The CDR3 DNA reads as TGTGCCAGCAGTGAAGCAAGGTATAGCGTGAGCACAGATACGCAGTATTTT. This codes for CASSEARYSVSTDTQYF. V usage is TRBV2 and J usage is TRBJ2-3; perhaps TRBD2 as D (5 bases). Germline CDR1 and CDR2: SNHLY and FYNNEI. The germline V and J ends were trimmed by 0 bases and 0 bases, with 13 bases remaining between them. The CDR3 loop spans 17 amino acids.

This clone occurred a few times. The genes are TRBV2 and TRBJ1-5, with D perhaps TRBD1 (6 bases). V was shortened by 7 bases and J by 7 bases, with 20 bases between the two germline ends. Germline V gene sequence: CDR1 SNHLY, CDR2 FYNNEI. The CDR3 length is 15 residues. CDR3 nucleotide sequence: TGTGCCAGCACCCCGAGGCAGGGGTTCGTGCAGCCCCAGCATTTT. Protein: CASTPRQGFVQPQHF.

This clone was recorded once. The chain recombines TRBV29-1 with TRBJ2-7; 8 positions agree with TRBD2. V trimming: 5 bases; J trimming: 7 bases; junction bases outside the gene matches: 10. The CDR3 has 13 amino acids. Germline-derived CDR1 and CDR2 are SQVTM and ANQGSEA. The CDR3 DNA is TGCAGCGTTCCGGGACTAGGGGGTCTGGAGCAGTACTTC. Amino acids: CSVPGLGGLEQYF.

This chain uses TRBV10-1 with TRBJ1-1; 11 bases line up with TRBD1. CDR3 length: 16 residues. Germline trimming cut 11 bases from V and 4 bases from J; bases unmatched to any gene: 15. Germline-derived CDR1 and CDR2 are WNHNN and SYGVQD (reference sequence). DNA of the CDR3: TGCGCCTACCGATTACCGGACAGGGGGCGTGGCACTGAAGCTTTCTTT. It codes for CAYRLPDRGRGTEAFF.

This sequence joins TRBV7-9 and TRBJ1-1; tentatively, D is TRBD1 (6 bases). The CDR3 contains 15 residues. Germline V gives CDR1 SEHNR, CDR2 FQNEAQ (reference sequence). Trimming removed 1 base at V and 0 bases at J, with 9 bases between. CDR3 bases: TGTGCCAGCAGCTTAGACAGGGCCATGAACACTGAAGCTTTCTTT. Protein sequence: CASSLDRAMNTEAFF.

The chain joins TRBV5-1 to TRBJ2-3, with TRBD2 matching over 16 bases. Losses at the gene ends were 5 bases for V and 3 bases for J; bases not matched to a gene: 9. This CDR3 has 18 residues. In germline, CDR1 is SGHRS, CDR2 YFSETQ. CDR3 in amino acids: CASSTGLAGGRGTDTQYF. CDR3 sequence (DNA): TGCGCCAGCAGTACGGGACTAGCGGGAGGGCGGGGGACAGATACGCAGTATTTT.

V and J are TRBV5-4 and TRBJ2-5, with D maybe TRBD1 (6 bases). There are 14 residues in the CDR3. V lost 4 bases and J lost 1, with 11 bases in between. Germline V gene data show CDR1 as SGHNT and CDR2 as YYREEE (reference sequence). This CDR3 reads CASSLLTGQETQYF. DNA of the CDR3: TGTGCCAGCAGCCTATTGACAGGCCAAGAGACCCAGTACTTC.

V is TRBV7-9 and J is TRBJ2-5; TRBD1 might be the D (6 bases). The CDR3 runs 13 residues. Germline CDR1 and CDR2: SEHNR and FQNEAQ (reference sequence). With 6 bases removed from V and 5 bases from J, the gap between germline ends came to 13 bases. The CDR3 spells CASSPTGPETQYF. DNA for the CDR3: TGTGCCAGCAGTCCGACAGGACCCGAGACCCAGTACTTC.

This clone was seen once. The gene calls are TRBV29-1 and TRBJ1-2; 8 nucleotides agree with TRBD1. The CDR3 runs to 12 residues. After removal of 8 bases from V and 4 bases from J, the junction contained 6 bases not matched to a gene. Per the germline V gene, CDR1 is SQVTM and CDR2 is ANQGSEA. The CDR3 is CSTQDRVYGYTF. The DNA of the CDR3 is TGCAGCACCCAGGACAGGGTCTATGGCTACACCTTC.

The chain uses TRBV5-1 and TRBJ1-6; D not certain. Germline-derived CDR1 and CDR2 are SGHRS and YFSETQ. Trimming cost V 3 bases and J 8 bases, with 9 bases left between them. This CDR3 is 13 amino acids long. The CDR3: CASSWAIDSPLHF. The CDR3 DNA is TGCGCCAGCAGCTGGGCGATTGATTCACCCCTCCACTTT.

CDR3 sequence: CASSWGQGEATEAFF. The CDR3 DNA follows: TGTGCCAGCTCATGGGGCCAGGGGGAGGCCACTGAAGCTTTCTTT. The rearrangement uses TRBV18 and TRBJ1-1; 7 bases map to TRBD1. Germline CDR1 and CDR2: KGHSH and LQKENI. The CDR3 runs 15 residues. Germline trimming cut 5 bases from V and 4 bases from J; bases unmatched to any gene: 10. Complete variable domain (other parts from reference TRBV18 and TRBJ1-1): NAGVMQNPRHLVRRRGQEARLRCSPMKGHSHVYWYRQLPEEGLKFMVYLQKENIIDESGMPKERFSAEFPKEGPSILRIQQVVRGDSAAYFCASSWGQGEATEAFFGQGTRLTVV.

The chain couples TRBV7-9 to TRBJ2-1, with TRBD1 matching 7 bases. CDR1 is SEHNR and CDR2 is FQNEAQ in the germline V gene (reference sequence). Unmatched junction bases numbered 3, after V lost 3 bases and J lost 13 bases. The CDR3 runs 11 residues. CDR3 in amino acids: CASSFDRVQFF. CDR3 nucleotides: TGTGCCAGCAGCTTCGACAGGGTACAGTTCTTC.